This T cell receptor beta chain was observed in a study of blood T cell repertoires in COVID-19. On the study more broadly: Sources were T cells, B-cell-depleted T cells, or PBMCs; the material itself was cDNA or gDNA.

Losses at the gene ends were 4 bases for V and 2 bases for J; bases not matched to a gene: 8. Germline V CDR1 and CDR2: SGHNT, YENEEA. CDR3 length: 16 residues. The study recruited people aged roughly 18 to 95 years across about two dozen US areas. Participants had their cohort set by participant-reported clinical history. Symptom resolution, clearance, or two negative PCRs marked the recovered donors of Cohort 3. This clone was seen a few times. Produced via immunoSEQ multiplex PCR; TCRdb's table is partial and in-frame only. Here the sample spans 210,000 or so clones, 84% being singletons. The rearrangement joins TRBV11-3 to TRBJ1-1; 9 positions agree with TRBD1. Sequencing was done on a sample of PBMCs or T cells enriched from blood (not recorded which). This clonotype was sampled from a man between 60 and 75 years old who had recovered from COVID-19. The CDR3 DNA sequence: TGTGCCAGCAGCTACGGACAGGGGAAAATTAACACTGAAGCTTTCTTT. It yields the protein CASSYGQGKINTEAFF.